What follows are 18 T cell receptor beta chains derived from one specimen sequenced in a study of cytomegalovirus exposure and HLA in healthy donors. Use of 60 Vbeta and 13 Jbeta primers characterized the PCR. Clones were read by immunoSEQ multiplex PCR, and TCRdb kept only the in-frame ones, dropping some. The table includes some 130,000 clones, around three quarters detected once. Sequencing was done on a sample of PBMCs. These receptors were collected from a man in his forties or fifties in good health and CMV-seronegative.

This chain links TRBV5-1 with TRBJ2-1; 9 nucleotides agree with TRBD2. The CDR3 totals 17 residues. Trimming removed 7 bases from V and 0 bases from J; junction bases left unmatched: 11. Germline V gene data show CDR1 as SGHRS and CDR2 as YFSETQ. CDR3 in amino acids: CASSGGLAGSSYNEQFF. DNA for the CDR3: TGCGCCAGCTCCGGGGGTCTAGCGGGGAGCTCCTACAATGAGCAGTTCTTC.

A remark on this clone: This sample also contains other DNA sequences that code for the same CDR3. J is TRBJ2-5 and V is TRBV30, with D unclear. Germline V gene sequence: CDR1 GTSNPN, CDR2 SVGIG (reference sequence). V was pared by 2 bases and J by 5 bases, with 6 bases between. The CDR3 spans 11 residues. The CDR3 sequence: CAWSPRETQYF. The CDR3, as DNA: TGTGCCTGGAGTCCCCGGGAGACCCAGTACTTC.

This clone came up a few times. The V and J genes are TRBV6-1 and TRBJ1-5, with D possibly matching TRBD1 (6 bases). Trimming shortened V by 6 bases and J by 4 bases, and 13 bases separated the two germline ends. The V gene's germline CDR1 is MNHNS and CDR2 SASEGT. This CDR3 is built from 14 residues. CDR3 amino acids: CASSATQGNQPQHF. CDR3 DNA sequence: TGTGCCAGCAGCGCAACTCAGGGGAATCAGCCCCAGCATTTT.

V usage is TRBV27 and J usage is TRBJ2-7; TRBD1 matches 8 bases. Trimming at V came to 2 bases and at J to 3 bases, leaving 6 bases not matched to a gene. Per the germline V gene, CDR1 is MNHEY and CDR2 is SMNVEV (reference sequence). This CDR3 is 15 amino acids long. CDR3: CASSLGTGTYYEQYF. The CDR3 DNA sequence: TGTGCCAGCAGTTTAGGGACAGGTACATACTACGAGCAGTACTTC.

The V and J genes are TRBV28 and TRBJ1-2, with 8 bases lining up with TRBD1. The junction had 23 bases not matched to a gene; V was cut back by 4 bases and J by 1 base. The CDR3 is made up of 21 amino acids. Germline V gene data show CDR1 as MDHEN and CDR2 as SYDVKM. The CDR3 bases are TGTGCCAGCAGTTCCTCACGACCTGACAGGGGCCGGTACAAAGATAACTATGGCTACACCTTC. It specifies CASSSSRPDRGRYKDNYGYTF.

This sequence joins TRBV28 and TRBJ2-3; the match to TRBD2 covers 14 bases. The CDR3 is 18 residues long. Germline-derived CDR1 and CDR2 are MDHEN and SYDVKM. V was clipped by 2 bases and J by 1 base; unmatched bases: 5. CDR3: CASSLRTSGRLRTDTQYF. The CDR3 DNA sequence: TGTGCCAGCAGTTTACGGACTAGCGGGAGGCTCCGCACAGATACGCAGTATTTT.

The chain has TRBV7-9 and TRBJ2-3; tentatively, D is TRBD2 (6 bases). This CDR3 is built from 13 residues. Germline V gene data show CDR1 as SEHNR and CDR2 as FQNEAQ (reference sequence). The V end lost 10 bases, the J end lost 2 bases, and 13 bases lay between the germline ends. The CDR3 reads CATGGRSTDTQYF. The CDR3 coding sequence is TGTGCCACCGGGGGACGGTCCACAGATACGCAGTATTTT. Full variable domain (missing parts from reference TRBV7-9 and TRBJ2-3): DTGVSQNPRHKITKRGQNVTFRCDPISEHNRLYWYRQTLGQGPEFLTYFQNEAQLEKSRLLSDRFSAERPKGSFSTLEIQRTEQGDSAMYLCATGGRSTDTQYFGPGTRLTVL.

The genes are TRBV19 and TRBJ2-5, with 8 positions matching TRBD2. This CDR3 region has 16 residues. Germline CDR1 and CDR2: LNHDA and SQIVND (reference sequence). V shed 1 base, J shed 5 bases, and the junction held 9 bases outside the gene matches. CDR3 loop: CASSIVGGGPWETQYF. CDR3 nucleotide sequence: TGTGCCAGTAGTATAGTGGGCGGGGGGCCCTGGGAGACCCAGTACTTC.

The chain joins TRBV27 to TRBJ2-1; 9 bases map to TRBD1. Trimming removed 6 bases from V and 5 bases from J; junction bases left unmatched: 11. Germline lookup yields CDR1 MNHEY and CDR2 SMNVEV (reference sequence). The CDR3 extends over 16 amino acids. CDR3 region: CASSDYRGQLNNEQFF. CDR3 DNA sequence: TGTGCCAGCAGCGATTACAGGGGGCAACTAAACAATGAGCAGTTCTTC.

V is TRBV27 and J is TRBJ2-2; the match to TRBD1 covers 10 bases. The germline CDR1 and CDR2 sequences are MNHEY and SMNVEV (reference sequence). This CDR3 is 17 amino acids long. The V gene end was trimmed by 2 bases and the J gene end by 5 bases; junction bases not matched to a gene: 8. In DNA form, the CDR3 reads TGTGCCAGCAGTTTAGGGGTGGGACAGGGGAAGACCGGGGAGCTGTTTTTT. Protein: CASSLGVGQGKTGELFF.

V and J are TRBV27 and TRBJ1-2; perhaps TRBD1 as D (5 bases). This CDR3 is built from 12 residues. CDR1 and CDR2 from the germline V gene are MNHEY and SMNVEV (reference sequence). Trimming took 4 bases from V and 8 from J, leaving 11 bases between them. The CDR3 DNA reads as TGTGCCAGCAGTTCCAGGGCTGGCGGCTACACCTTC. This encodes CASSSRAGGYTF.

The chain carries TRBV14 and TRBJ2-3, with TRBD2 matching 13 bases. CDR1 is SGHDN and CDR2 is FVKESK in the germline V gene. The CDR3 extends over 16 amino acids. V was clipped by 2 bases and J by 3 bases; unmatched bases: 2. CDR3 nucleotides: TGTGCCAGCAGCCAACAGGGACTAGCGGGGACAGATACGCAGTATTTT. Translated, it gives CASSQQGLAGTDTQYF.

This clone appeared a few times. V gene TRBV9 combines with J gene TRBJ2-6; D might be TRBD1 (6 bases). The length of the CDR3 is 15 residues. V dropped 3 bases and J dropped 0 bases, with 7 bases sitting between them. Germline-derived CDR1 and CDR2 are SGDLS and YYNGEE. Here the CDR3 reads CASSGTDSGANVLTF. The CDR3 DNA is TGTGCCAGCAGCGGGACAGACTCTGGGGCCAACGTCCTGACTTTC.

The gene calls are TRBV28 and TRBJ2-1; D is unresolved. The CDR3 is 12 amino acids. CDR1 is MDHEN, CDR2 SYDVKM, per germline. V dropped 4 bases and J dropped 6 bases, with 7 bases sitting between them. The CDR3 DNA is TGTGCCAGCAGTTCGTCTTTCAATGAGCAGTTCTTC. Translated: CASSSSFNEQFF.

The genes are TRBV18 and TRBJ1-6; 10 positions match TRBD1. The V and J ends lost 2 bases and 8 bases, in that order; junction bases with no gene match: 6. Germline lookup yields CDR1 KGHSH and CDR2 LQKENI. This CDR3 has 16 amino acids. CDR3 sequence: CASSPRSGQGDSPLHF. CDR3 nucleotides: TGTGCCAGCTCACCAAGAAGTGGACAGGGGGATTCACCCCTCCACTTT. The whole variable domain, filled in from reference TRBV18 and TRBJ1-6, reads NAGVMQNPRHLVRRRGQEARLRCSPMKGHSHVYWYRQLPEEGLKFMVYLQKENIIDESGMPKERFSAEFPKEGPSILRIQQVVRGDSAAYFCASSPRSGQGDSPLHFGNGTRLTVT.

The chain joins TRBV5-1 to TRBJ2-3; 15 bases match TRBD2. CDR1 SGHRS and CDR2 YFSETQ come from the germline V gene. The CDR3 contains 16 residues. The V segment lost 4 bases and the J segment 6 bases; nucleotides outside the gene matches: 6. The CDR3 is CASSPGLAGGSDTQYF. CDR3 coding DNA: TGCGCCAGCAGCCCGGGACTAGCGGGAGGTTCGGATACGCAGTATTTT.

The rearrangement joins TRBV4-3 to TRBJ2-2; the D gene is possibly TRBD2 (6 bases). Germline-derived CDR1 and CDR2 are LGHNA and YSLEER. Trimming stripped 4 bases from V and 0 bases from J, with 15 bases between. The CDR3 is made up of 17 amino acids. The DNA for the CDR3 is TGCGCCAGCAGCCGAATCTTTAGCGGAGCGAACACCGGGGAGCTGTTTTTT. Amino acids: CASSRIFSGANTGELFF.

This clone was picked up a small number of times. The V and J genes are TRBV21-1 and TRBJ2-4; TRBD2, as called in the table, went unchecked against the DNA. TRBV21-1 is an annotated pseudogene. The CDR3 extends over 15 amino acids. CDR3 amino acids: CASSTPWRKKNIQYF. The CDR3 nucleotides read TGTGCCAGCAGCACACCCTGGCGGAAAAAAAACATTCAGTACTTC.